These T cell receptor beta chains were read from a single sample in a study of T cell repertoires in cytomegalovirus infection. In TCRdb, the reads were re-called with MiXCR into one record per CDR3 protein. The data hold under 850,000 distinct CDR3 sequences, with around a third observed a single time. Which antigens these TCRs recognize remains unknown. Sequenced material: cultured PBMCs, taken from culture after CMV antigen stimulation. The receptors come from a human donor in good health (CMV status not recorded). Some clones in this sample may be carry-over from other donors' samples. CDR3s include the opening cysteine and the closing phenylalanine or tryptophan. A D gene is named only where the DNA matches it firmly. Clone size is shown for a subset of rows, as once, few, many or a class of expanded clone.

CDR3 DNA | CDR3 protein | D gene | clone size | J gene | V gene
TGTGCCACCGTAGGGGGGTTAGGCGGCTACACCTTC | CATVGGLGGYTF | . | once | TRBJ1-2 | TRBV10-3
TGTGCCAGCAGGTTACCGGGGGGCATTCAGTACTTC | CASRLPGGIQYF | TRBD2 | . | TRBJ2-4 | TRBV12-3/TRBV12-4
TGTGCCAGCCGTACCGGGACAGCGAACACCGGGGAGCTGTTTTTT | CASRTGTANTGELFF | TRBD1 | few | TRBJ2-2 | TRBV6-1
TGTGCCAGCAGCTTATTGTCGGAGACCCAGTACTTC | CASSLLSETQYF | . | many | TRBJ2-5 | TRBV7-2
TGTGCCAGCAGCAAGCTGGGGAGCTCCTACGAGCAGTACTTC | CASSKLGSSYEQYF | . | . | TRBJ2-7 | TRBV27
TGTGCCAGCAGCCCAAGCCCTGATGAAAAACTGTTTTTT | CASSPSPDEKLFF | . | many | TRBJ1-4 | TRBV7-2
TGCAGTGCCCGTCCCGGGACAGGGCAAACAGATACGCAGTATTTT | CSARPGTGQTDTQYF | TRBD1 | . | TRBJ2-3 | TRBV20-1
TGTGCCAGCAGCTGGGGGACAGGGGGCGGGAAGACCCAGTACTTC | CASSWGTGGGKTQYF | TRBD1 | many | TRBJ2-5 | TRBV7-2
TGTGCCACCTCCCTCCAGGTTGGAGGGGAGAGGCAGTACTTC | CATSLQVGGERQYF | . | many | TRBJ2-7 | TRBV7-2
TGCGCCAGCAGCCCGGGAGGGACGGGGGAGCAGTACTTC | CASSPGGTGEQYF | TRBD2 | few | TRBJ2-7 | TRBV4-1
TGTGCCAGCAGCTTAAAGGGACTACGCACAGATACGCAGTATTTT | CASSLKGLRTDTQYF | TRBD2 | . | TRBJ2-3 | TRBV7-6
TGCGCCAGCAGCCAAGTAGGGAGGGGCCTGCAAAACATTCAGTACTTC | CASSQVGRGLQNIQYF | TRBD2 | . | TRBJ2-4 | TRBV4-1
TGCGCCAGCAGCCAAGGGCAGCTAGGTCGTGATACGCAGTATTTT | CASSQGQLGRDTQYF | . | . | TRBJ2-3 | TRBV4-1
TGCAGTGCCCAGCGAGGGGGCGGTCAAGAGACCCAGTACTTC | CSAQRGGGQETQYF | TRBD1 | . | TRBJ2-5 | TRBV20-1
TGTGCCAGCAGCTACCGGACAGGTTATAATTCACCCCTCCACTTT | CASSYRTGYNSPLHF | TRBD1 | . | TRBJ1-6 | TRBV5-5
TGTGCCAGCAGCCGAGACAGGGGTTTGGAGACCCAGTACTTC | CASSRDRGLETQYF | TRBD1 | many | TRBJ2-5 | TRBV7-2
TGTGCCAGCAGGGCCGGGACAGGGGAGTATGGCTACACCTTC | CASRAGTGEYGYTF | TRBD1 | few | TRBJ1-2 | TRBV6-1
TGTGCCAGCAGCTCATCCGACAGGGCCCACTACGAGCAGTACTTC | CASSSSDRAHYEQYF | TRBD1 | few | TRBJ2-7 | TRBV7-9
TGTGCCAGCAGCCAGGGACTCCATACCTACGAGCAGTACTTC | CASSQGLHTYEQYF | . | . | TRBJ2-7 | TRBV7-2
TGCAGTGCAACGGATCACACCTACGAGCAGTACTTC | CSATDHTYEQYF | . | . | TRBJ2-7 | TRBV20-1
TGTGCCAGCCGGGCAGGGGAAAAACTGTTTTTT | CASRAGEKLFF | . | . | TRBJ1-4 | TRBV2
TGTGCCAGCAGCCCACAGGGGTCCCCCCTCTACGAGCAGTACTTC | CASSPQGSPLYEQYF | TRBD1 | . | TRBJ2-7 | TRBV7-9
TGCGCCAGCAGCCAAGGTGGACTAGCGGGAGTTGGCGGGGAGCTGTTTTTT | CASSQGGLAGVGGELFF | TRBD2 | . | TRBJ2-2 | TRBV4-3
TGCGCCAGCAGCTTGACTAGCGGGGGGCTCTCCTACAATGAGCAGTTCTTC | CASSLTSGGLSYNEQFF | TRBD2 | few | TRBJ2-1 | TRBV5-1
TGCAGTGCTCGAGGGGGCGGGGGCAGCACAGATACGCAGTATTTT | CSARGGGGSTDTQYF | . | . | TRBJ2-3 | TRBV20-1
TGTGCCAGCAGCTTACGACAGGGTGGGGGAAACACCATATATTTT | CASSLRQGGGNTIYF | TRBD1 | few | TRBJ1-3 | TRBV7-8
TGTGCCAGCAGTTTCAGTCCACTTGGGGCAGATACGCAGTATTTT | CASSFSPLGADTQYF | . | few | TRBJ2-3 | TRBV27
TGTGCCAGCAGCCGAACGACAGATAGCAATCAGCCCCAGCATTTT | CASSRTTDSNQPQHF | . | . | TRBJ1-5 | TRBV4-1
TGTGCCAGCAGCTTGGACTCACCCGGGTCCCTCCACTTT | CASSLDSPGSLHF | . | many | TRBJ1-6 | TRBV7-2
TGTGCCAGCAGCTTAGCGGCGGGGAGAGAGGAGACCCAGTACTTC | CASSLAAGREETQYF | . | many | TRBJ2-5 | TRBV7-2
TGCAGCGCACCAGGGGCCAGGGGTCGGTCTGAGCAGTTCTTC | CSAPGARGRSEQFF | . | . | TRBJ2-1 | TRBV20-1
TGTGCCAGCAGCCAAAGTTTAGAGCAGTTCTTC | CASSQSLEQFF | . | many | TRBJ2-1 | TRBV7-2
TGTGCCAGCAACCCCAGGGGTTGGCAAGAGACCCAGTACTTC | CASNPRGWQETQYF | . | few | TRBJ2-5 | TRBV12-3/TRBV12-4
TGCAGTGCTAGACAGCCGGGACAGCGTTACAATGAGCAGTTCTTC | CSARQPGQRYNEQFF | TRBD1 | few | TRBJ2-1 | TRBV20-1
TGTGCCAGCAGTTTGCACCCCAGCGGGGGGGGGTCCTACGAGCAGTACTTC | CASSLHPSGGGSYEQYF | TRBD2 | . | TRBJ2-7 | TRBV28
TGTGCCAGCAGTAACCTTGGGAGTGAAGCTTTCTTT | CASSNLGSEAFF | . | few | TRBJ1-1 | TRBV28
TGTGCCGTATCAGAGCGCGATAAGGGGACAGATACGCAGTATTTT | CAVSERDKGTDTQYF | . | . | TRBJ2-3 | TRBV28
TGTGCCAGCAGTTATCCTCTAACCGGCGGAAGGTTCTTC | CASSYPLTGGRFF | . | few | TRBJ2-1 | TRBV6-9
TGTGCCAGCAGTATCCCTAGCGGGGTGACAGATACGCAGTATTTT | CASSIPSGVTDTQYF | TRBD2 | few | TRBJ2-3 | TRBV12-3/TRBV12-4
TGCAGTGCTAGAGATCTAGCGGCCTCCTACAATGAGCAGTTCTTC | CSARDLAASYNEQFF | TRBD2 | few | TRBJ2-1 | TRBV20-1
TGTGCCAGCACCCCGGGACTAGCGGCCCTTTCCTACAATGAGCAGTTCTTC | CASTPGLAALSYNEQFF | TRBD2 | . | TRBJ2-1 | TRBV6-1
TGTGCCAGCAGCTTAGAGCGGGTCCAAGAGACCCAGTACTTC | CASSLERVQETQYF | . | . | TRBJ2-5 | TRBV11-2
TGTGCCAGCAGCTCGCTAGAAGGGGAAAAACTGTTTTTT | CASSSLEGEKLFF | . | few | TRBJ1-4 | TRBV3-1
TGTGCCAGCAGCGTGGGGACTTCATACAATGAGCAGTTCTTC | CASSVGTSYNEQFF | . | . | TRBJ2-1 | TRBV5-4
TGTGCCAGTACGCGTTGGCGGGGAGGCTCCTACAATGAGCAGTTCTTC | CASTRWRGGSYNEQFF | . | . | TRBJ2-1 | TRBV7-8